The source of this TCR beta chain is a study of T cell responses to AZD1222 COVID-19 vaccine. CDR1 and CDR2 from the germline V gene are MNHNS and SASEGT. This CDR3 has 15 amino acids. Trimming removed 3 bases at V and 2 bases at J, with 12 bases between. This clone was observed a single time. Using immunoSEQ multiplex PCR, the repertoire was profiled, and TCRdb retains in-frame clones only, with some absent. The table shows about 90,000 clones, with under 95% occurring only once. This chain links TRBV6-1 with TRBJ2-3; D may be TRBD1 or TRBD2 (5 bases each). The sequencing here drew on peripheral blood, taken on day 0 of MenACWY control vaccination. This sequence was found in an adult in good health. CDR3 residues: CASSDGTRTTDTQYF. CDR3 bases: TGTGCCAGCAGTGACGGGACCCGAACCACAGATACGCAGTATTTT.